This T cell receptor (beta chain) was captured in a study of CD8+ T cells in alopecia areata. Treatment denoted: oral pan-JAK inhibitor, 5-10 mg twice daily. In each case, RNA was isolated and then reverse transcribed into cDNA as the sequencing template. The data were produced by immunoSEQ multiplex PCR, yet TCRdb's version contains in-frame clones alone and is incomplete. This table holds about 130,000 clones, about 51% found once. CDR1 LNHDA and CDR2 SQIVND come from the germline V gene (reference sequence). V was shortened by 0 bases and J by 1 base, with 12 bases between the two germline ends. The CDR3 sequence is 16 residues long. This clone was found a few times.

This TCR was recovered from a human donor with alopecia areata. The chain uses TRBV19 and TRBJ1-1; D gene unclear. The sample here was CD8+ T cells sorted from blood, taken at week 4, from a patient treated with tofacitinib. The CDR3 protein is CASSIDREAPNTEAFF. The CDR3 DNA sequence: TGTGCCAGTAGTATAGATCGGGAGGCTCCGAACACTGAAGCTTTCTTT.